These 14 T cell receptor beta chains were all obtained from the same sample, sequenced in a study of control samples from healthy donors and cancer patients. The protocol was immunoSEQ multiplex PCR, while the TCRdb copy is restricted to in-frame clones and leaves out a portion. The repertoire includes some 410,000 clones, roughly 90% of them detected once, and 5.5% to 8% sits in the top ten. The specimen sequenced was PBMCs. Receptors were obtained from a man aged 40-49 years with head and neck cancer.

The V call is TRBV6-5, the J call TRBJ1-5; possibly TRBD1 for D (5 bases). V was shortened by 0 bases and J by 1 base, with 10 bases between the two germline ends. The CDR3 sequence is 16 residues long. Germline CDR1 and CDR2: MNHEY and SVGAGI. The CDR3 DNA reads TGTGCCAGCAGTTACTCGGGGCGCGGGAGCAATCAGCCCCAGCATTTT. Translating it yields CASSYSGRGSNQPQHF.

This clone is a singleton in its sample. The chain carries TRBV7-9 and TRBJ2-7; D remains unclear. V gave up 6 bases and J gave up 0 bases, with 9 bases separating them. Germline V gives CDR1 SEHNR, CDR2 FQNEAQ (reference sequence). The CDR3 has 13 amino acids. In DNA form, the CDR3 reads TGTGCCAGCAGGACGGCCAGCTCCTACGAGCAGTACTTC. Translated, it gives CASRTASSYEQYF.

The rearrangement joins TRBV6-5 to TRBJ1-1; D is unresolved. From germline, CDR1 is MNHEY and CDR2 SVGAGI. The CDR3 loop spans 15 amino acids. Trimming removed 5 bases at V and 2 bases at J, with 15 bases between. CDR3 in amino acids: CASSRETGENTEAFF. The DNA of the CDR3 is TGTGCCAGCAGTAGAGAGACCGGCGAAAACACTGAAGCTTTCTTT.

J is TRBJ1-1 and V is TRBV5-8; D is undetermined. The ends were cut back, 2 bases at V and 5 bases at J, with 16 bases in the middle. Germline V gives CDR1 SGHTS, CDR2 YDEGEE. The CDR3 is 15 residues long. Written as DNA, the CDR3 is TGTGCCAGCAGCTTCGGATCTGGGAGGTGGACTGAAGCTTTCTTT. This translates into CASSFGSGRWTEAFF.

The chain joins TRBV4-1 to TRBJ1-1; D remains unclear. CDR1 is MGHRA, CDR2 YSYEKL, per germline. This CDR3 is 14 amino acids long. Trimming removed 4 bases at V and 1 base at J, with 10 bases between. This chain's CDR3 is CASSLQTQNTEAFF. The CDR3 DNA sequence: TGCGCCAGCAGCCTCCAGACACAGAACACTGAAGCTTTCTTT.

The rearrangement uses TRBV7-2 and TRBJ2-7; a weak D match, TRBD2 (5 bases). The V gene's germline CDR1 is SGHTA and CDR2 FQGNSA. Trimming cost V 5 bases and J 3 bases, with 14 bases left between them. There are 14 residues in the CDR3. The CDR3 DNA reads TGTGCCAGCAGCATGAGGACTCGCGACTACGAGCAGTACTTC. Its protein product is CASSMRTRDYEQYF.

This chain uses TRBV29-1 with TRBJ2-5; the match to TRBD1 covers 8 bases. CDR1 and CDR2 from the germline V gene are SQVTM and ANQGSEA. The CDR3 contains 13 residues. Unmatched junction bases numbered 5, after V lost 3 bases and J lost 5 bases. The CDR3 is CSVEDREIETQYF. The CDR3, as DNA: TGCAGCGTTGAGGACAGGGAGATCGAGACCCAGTACTTC.

This clone was seen just once. This sequence joins TRBV28 and TRBJ2-5, with 8 bases matching TRBD2. The germline V gene encodes CDR1 MDHEN and CDR2 SYDVKM. The CDR3 consists of 13 residues. Unmatched junction bases numbered 6, after V lost 7 bases and J lost 5 bases. CDR3 coding DNA: TGTGCCAGCACCCTGACTAGCGCCGAGACCCAGTACTTC. It specifies CASTLTSAETQYF.

The genes are TRBV6-1 and TRBJ1-6, with no clear D. The CDR3 spans 16 residues. Germline CDR1 reads MNHNS; CDR2 reads SASEGT. V was shortened by 2 bases and J by 9 bases, with 17 bases between the two germline ends. This chain's CDR3 is CASSELTLLMSSPLHF. CDR3 sequence (DNA): TGTGCCAGCAGTGAACTGACCCTCTTAATGAGTTCACCCCTCCACTTT.

This clone was picked up a small number of times. CDR3 residues: CASSQKQGGTGELFF. The CDR3 DNA is TGTGCCAGCAGCCAAAAGCAGGGGGGAACCGGGGAGCTGTTTTTT. This chain links TRBV7-3 with TRBJ2-2, with a possible D match to TRBD1 (7 bases). CDR3 length: 15 amino acids. V shed 5 bases and J shed 5 bases, with 15 bases lying between them. Germline CDR1 reads SGHTA; CDR2 reads FQGTGA.

The chain recombines TRBV15 with TRBJ1-2; D gene unclear. Germline CDR1 and CDR2: LNHNV and YYDKDF (reference sequence). This CDR3 is built from 14 residues. Trimming took off 5 bases at V and 4 bases at J, with 14 bases between the two ends. DNA of the CDR3: TGTGCCACCAGCCCCCGTTGGGTCACCTATGGCTACACCTTC. Its protein product is CATSPRWVTYGYTF. Supplemented by reference TRBV15 and TRBJ1-2, the full variable domain reads DAMVIQNPRYQVTQFGKPVTLSCSQTLNHNVMYWYQQKSSQAPKLLFHYYDKDFNNEADTPDNFQSRRPNTSFCFLDIRSPGLGDTAMYLCATSPRWVTYGYTFGSGTRLTVV.

The chain uses TRBV3-1 (or the pseudogene TRBV3-2) and TRBJ1-3; D remains ambiguous. Between the trimmed V and J ends, which lost 0 bases and 3 bases, there was a span of 6 bases. The CDR3 runs to 14 residues. Looked up from germline, CDR1 is LGHDT and CDR2 is YNNKEL (reference sequence). The CDR3: CASSQEVYGNTIYF. The CDR3 coding sequence is TGTGCCAGCAGCCAAGAGGTCTATGGAAACACCATATATTTT.

The chain couples TRBV4-3 to TRBJ1-1; no clear D. Deletions cut 4 bases from V and 3 bases from J, with 15 bases between. The CDR3 sequence is 15 residues long. Germline V gene sequence: CDR1 LGHNA, CDR2 YSLEER. This CDR3 is CASSPVSGRDTEAFF. CDR3 DNA: TGCGCCAGCAGCCCTGTCAGCGGTCGTGACACTGAAGCTTTCTTT.

A single count supports this clone. The chain is built from TRBV19 and TRBJ1-2; D is ambiguous. The CDR3 totals 13 residues. CDR1 LNHDA and CDR2 SQIVND come from the germline V gene (reference sequence). Trimming cost V 0 bases and J 4 bases, with 6 bases left between them. The CDR3 coding sequence is TGTGCCAGTAGTATAGACAGTATCTATGGCTACACCTTC. Its translation is CASSIDSIYGYTF. Combining the CDR3 with reference TRBV19 and TRBJ1-2 gives the whole variable domain DGGITQSPKYLFRKEGQNVTLSCEQNLNHDAMYWYRQDPGQGLRLIYYSQIVNDFQKGDIAEGYSVSREKKESFPLTVTSAQKNPTAFYLCASSIDSIYGYTFGSGTRLTVV.